These 2 T cell receptor beta chains were all obtained from the same sample, sequenced in a study of T cell changes during pregnancy in multiple sclerosis. Only in-frame clones appear in the TCRdb table, and some are missing; sequencing was by immunoSEQ multiplex PCR. In the table there are fewer than 75,000 clones, roughly 91% of which are singletons. The sequencing here drew on CD8+ T cells from peripheral blood mononuclear cells, taken before pregnancy. The origin of the receptors is a female donor with multiple sclerosis, enrolled in a pregnancy study.

The rearrangement uses TRBV7-3 and TRBJ1-1, with D uncertain. Trimming left V 5 bases short and J 1 base short, with 11 bases between. Germline assignment: CDR1 SGHTA and CDR2 FQGTGA. The CDR3 runs 14 residues. The CDR3 sequence: CASSETPGNTEAFF. CDR3 bases: TGTGCCAGCAGCGAAACCCCGGGGAACACTGAAGCTTTCTTT.

Only one count was recorded for this clone. The genes are TRBV2 and TRBJ2-6; D not certain. Trimming took off 10 bases at V and 0 bases at J, with 16 bases between the two ends. The CDR3 is 16 amino acids. In germline, CDR1 is SNHLY, CDR2 FYNNEI. The CDR3 spells CATQSLRRSGANVLTF. Here the CDR3 DNA reads TGTGCCACACAGTCCTTAAGACGCTCTGGGGCCAACGTCCTGACTTTC.